The 23 T cell receptor beta chains given below trace back to one sample, sequenced in a study of T cell clonotyping in hematopoietic cell transplantation. Repertoires were generated with immunoSEQ multiplex PCR, while TCRdb's copy carries only in-frame clones and drops some. The sample consists of about 36,000 clones, about 95% of them appearing once. Time point noted: recipient sample about 28 days before transplant, after cytoreduction. The sequenced sample was peripheral blood mononuclear cells, obtained before stem cell transplant. The origin of the receptors is a man in his forties with chronic myeloid leukemia. Some clones in this sample may be carry-over from other donors' samples.

J is TRBJ1-2 and V is TRBV2, with TRBD1 matching 8 bases. Looked up from germline, CDR1 is SNHLY and CDR2 is FYNNEI. The V gene end was trimmed by 6 bases and the J gene end by 2 bases; junction bases not matched to a gene: 14. The CDR3 length is 17 residues. The CDR3 DNA reads as TGTGCCAGCAGGTCCTGGGGGACAGGAGAAGAAAACTATGGCTACACCTTC. Translated, it gives CASRSWGTGEENYGYTF.

The V call is TRBV15, the J call TRBJ2-7; D gene ambiguous. Germline V gives CDR1 LNHNV, CDR2 YYDKDF (reference sequence). Trimming took off 5 bases at V and 2 bases at J, with 13 bases between the two ends. This CDR3 has 14 residues. This chain's CDR3 is CATSLGNDPYEQYF. The CDR3 region has the DNA TGTGCCACCAGCCTTGGTAACGACCCCTACGAGCAGTACTTC.

The chain has TRBV7-9 and TRBJ2-2; no clear D. V gave up 2 bases and J gave up 6 bases, with 1 base separating them. The CDR3 is 11 residues long. CDR1 is SEHNR, CDR2 FQNEAQ, per germline (reference sequence). This CDR3 reads CASSLSGELFF. The CDR3 region has the DNA TGTGCCAGCAGCTTATCCGGGGAGCTGTTTTTT.

The CDR3 DNA reads TGTGCCAGCAGCGCTACACCGGTCGAGACTGAAGCTTTCTTT. It yields the protein CASSATPVETEAFF. The rearrangement joins TRBV11-3 to TRBJ1-1; D not resolved. The CDR3 length is 14 residues. The germline V gene encodes CDR1 SGHNT and CDR2 YENEEA. V lost 5 bases and J 5 bases, leaving 15 bases between the germline ends.

This clone was counted a few times. The rearrangement links TRBV27 to TRBJ2-3, with TRBD2 matching over 14 bases. V lost 6 bases, J lost 2 bases, and 1 base stayed unmatched. The CDR3 has 15 amino acids. Germline assignment: CDR1 MNHEY and CDR2 SMNVEV (reference sequence). CDR3 sequence: CASRGLAGVTDTQYF. The CDR3, as DNA: TGTGCCAGCAGGGGACTAGCGGGGGTCACAGATACGCAGTATTTT.

The chain has TRBV6-1 and TRBJ1-4; no clear D gene. Trimming left V 5 bases short and J 4 bases short, with 5 bases between. The CDR3 sequence is 12 residues long. Per germline, CDR1 MNHNS and CDR2 SASEGT. CDR3 sequence: CASSPSNEKLFF. The CDR3 bases are TGTGCCAGCAGTCCCAGTAATGAAAAACTGTTTTTT.

J is TRBJ2-3 and V is TRBV28; a weak D match, TRBD2 (5 bases). The CDR3 runs 13 residues. Germline loops: CDR1 MDHEN, CDR2 SYDVKM. V dropped 3 bases and J dropped 11 bases, with 15 bases sitting between them. The chain's CDR3 is CASSFGSARGQYF. The CDR3 DNA reads TGTGCCAGCAGTTTCGGGTCAGCCCGGGGGCAGTATTTT. Full variable domain (rest looked up from reference TRBV28 and TRBJ2-3): DVKVTQSSRYLVKRTGEKVFLECVQDMDHENMFWYRQDPGLGLRLIYFSYDVKMKEKGDIPEGYSVSREKKERFSLILESASTNQTSMYLCASSFGSARGQYFGPGTRLTVL.

This clone was observed a few times. The rearrangement links TRBV5-1 to TRBJ1-1; 8 nucleotides line up with TRBD1. CDR1 and CDR2 from the germline V gene are SGHRS and YFSETQ. Trimming at V came to 4 bases and at J to 3 bases, leaving 5 bases not matched to a gene. This CDR3 region has 14 residues. This CDR3 is CASSDTGGDTEAFF. In DNA, the CDR3 is TGCGCCAGCAGCGATACAGGGGGGGACACTGAAGCTTTCTTT.

This chain links TRBV5-1 with TRBJ1-5, with unresolved D. Looked up from germline, CDR1 is SGHRS and CDR2 is YFSETQ. Trimming removed 0 bases from V and 4 bases from J, with 8 bases in between. The CDR3 sequence is 14 residues long. Here the CDR3 reads CASSLESPNQPQHF. Written as DNA, the CDR3 is TGCGCCAGCAGCTTGGAGTCCCCTAATCAGCCCCAGCATTTT.

The chain has TRBV7-3 and TRBJ1-1; a possible D gene is TRBD1 (6 bases). V lost 5 bases, J lost 2 bases, and 12 bases lay in between. Germline assignment: CDR1 SGHTA and CDR2 FQGTGA. This CDR3 comprises 14 residues. CDR3 region: CASSLLGGNTEAFF. CDR3 nucleotides: TGTGCCAGCAGCCTTCTAGGGGGAAACACTGAAGCTTTCTTT.

This clone has a single count. The chain is built from TRBV10-3 and TRBJ2-1, with TRBD1 as a possible D gene (6 bases). CDR3 length: 12 amino acids. Looked up from germline, CDR1 is ENHRY and CDR2 is SYGVKD. Deletions cut 5 bases from V and 10 bases from J, with 12 bases between. The CDR3 spells CAISTTGTEQFF. CDR3 coding DNA: TGTGCCATCAGTACCACCGGGACAGAGCAGTTCTTC.

The chain carries TRBV30 and TRBJ1-5; no clear D gene. Per germline, CDR1 GTSNPN and CDR2 SVGIG (reference sequence). The CDR3 totals 17 residues. V was clipped by 1 base and J by 0 bases, with 16 bases between them. The CDR3 DNA is TGTGCCTGGAGTGAAGGGTTAGGGCGTCTTAGCAATCAGCCCCAGCATTTT. Amino acids: CAWSEGLGRLSNQPQHF.

The V call is TRBV7-6, the J call TRBJ2-1; TRBD2 matches 7 bases. V lost 2 bases and J lost 4; bases outside the gene matches: 5. The CDR3 covers 15 residues. CDR1 is SGHVS, CDR2 FNYEAQ, per germline. The CDR3 spells CASSLSGEEYNEQFF. CDR3 sequence (DNA): TGTGCCAGCAGCTTAAGCGGGGAAGAATACAATGAGCAGTTCTTC.

This rearrangement joins TRBV30 to TRBJ1-1, with 11 bases fitting TRBD1. Trimming at V came to 0 bases and at J to 0 bases, leaving 6 bases not matched to a gene. CDR1 and CDR2 from the germline V gene are GTSNPN and SVGIG (reference sequence). The CDR3 covers 17 residues. The CDR3 nucleotides read TGTGCCTGGAGTGTAAAGGGGACAGGGGGTATGAACACTGAAGCTTTCTTT. It encodes CAWSVKGTGGMNTEAFF. The full variable domain, with the rest looked up from reference TRBV30 and TRBJ1-1, is SQTIHQWPATLVQPVGSPLSLECTVEGTSNPNLYWYRQAAGRGLQLLFYSVGIGQISSEVPQNLSASRPQDRQFILSSKKLLLSDSGFYLCAWSVKGTGGMNTEAFFGQGTRLTVV.

V usage is TRBV5-1 and J usage is TRBJ2-7, with D unclear. The ends were cut back, 0 bases at V and 1 base at J, with 11 bases in the middle. Germline V CDR1 and CDR2: SGHRS, YFSETQ. This CDR3 comprises 15 residues. Written as DNA, the CDR3 is TGCGCCAGCAGCTTGGACCCTGAGAGATCCTACGAGCAGTACTTC. Translation gives CASSLDPERSYEQYF.

The rearrangement uses TRBV12-5 and TRBJ1-1; D is undetermined. The V gene's germline CDR1 is LGHNT and CDR2 FRNRAP. Trimming shortened V by 2 bases and J by 1 base, and 5 bases separated the two germline ends. There are 13 residues in the CDR3. The DNA of the CDR3 is TGTGCTAGTGGTTTGAATCGGAACACTGAAGCTTTCTTT. Amino acids: CASGLNRNTEAFF.

The V and J genes are TRBV5-1 and TRBJ1-2; D unclear. Germline V lookup: CDR1 SGHRS, CDR2 YFSETQ. V was pared by 5 bases and J by 4 bases, with 18 bases between. The CDR3 covers 15 residues. The CDR3 protein is CASSPGRAISYGYTF. The CDR3, as DNA: TGCGCCAGCAGTCCTGGGCGGGCTATTTCCTATGGCTACACCTTC.

To note about this clone: This same CDR3 is encoded by further DNA sequences in the sample. The rearrangement joins TRBV6-5 to TRBJ1-3; D unresolved. V lost 3 bases, J lost 4 bases, and 4 bases lay in between. This CDR3 is built from 12 residues. Germline values: CDR1 MNHEY, CDR2 SVGAGI. The DNA of the CDR3 is TGTGCCAGCAGTTATGAAGGAAACACCATATATTTT. Its translation is CASSYEGNTIYF.

A single count supports this clone. The genes are TRBV7-8 and TRBJ1-6, with a possible D match to TRBD1 (5 bases). This CDR3 comprises 16 residues. Germline V gene lookup returns CDR1 SGHVS and CDR2 FQNEAQ. V was pared by 3 bases and J by 10 bases, with 19 bases between. Written as DNA, the CDR3 is TGTGCCAGCAGCTTTCTCGGCGGGGCGGCTGGCTCACCCCTCCACTTT. It is translated as CASSFLGGAAGSPLHF. The full variable domain, rest sourced from reference TRBV7-8 and TRBJ1-6, is GAGVSQSPRYKVAKRGQDVALRCDPISGHVSLFWYQQALGQGPEFLTYFQNEAQLDKSGLPSDRFFAERPEGSVSTLKIQRTQQEDSAVYLCASSFLGGAAGSPLHFGNGTRLTVT.

This chain links TRBV6-1 with TRBJ1-1; TRBD1 matches 8 bases. The germline V gene has CDR1 MNHNS and CDR2 SASEGT. Germline trimming cut 7 bases from V and 5 bases from J; bases unmatched to any gene: 6. This CDR3 has 13 amino acids. In nucleotides, the CDR3 is TGTGCCAGCACGGACAGGGCGAGGACTGAAGCTTTCTTT. Encoded protein: CASTDRARTEAFF.

The CDR3 region is CASSRGASALVSNTEAFF. The CDR3 DNA is TGCGCCAGCAGCCGGGGGGCGTCAGCTCTGGTATCGAACACTGAAGCTTTCTTT. The rearrangement joins TRBV5-1 to TRBJ1-1, with D maybe TRBD1 (6 bases). This CDR3 is built from 18 residues. V lost 4 bases to trimming and J lost 1 base, with 23 bases between them. CDR1 and CDR2 (germline): SGHRS, YFSETQ. The full variable domain, its missing parts supplied by reference TRBV5-1 and TRBJ1-1, is KAGVTQTPRYLIKTRGQQVTLSCSPISGHRSVSWYQQTPGQGLQFLFEYFSETQRNKGNFPGRFSGRQFSNSRSEMNVSTLELGDSALYLCASSRGASALVSNTEAFFGQGTRLTVV.

The genes are TRBV5-1 and TRBJ1-2; 7 bases line up with TRBD1. The CDR3 runs to 22 residues. CDR1 is SGHRS and CDR2 is YFSETQ in the germline V gene. Unmatched junction bases numbered 31, after V lost 4 bases and J lost 4 bases. Here the CDR3 reads CASSPGGLSSLQGKNSVYGYTF. The CDR3 coding sequence is TGCGCCAGCAGCCCAGGGGGACTCTCCTCGCTACAGGGAAAGAACTCTGTCTATGGCTACACCTTC.

This clone came up once. CDR3 loop: CASSRTGATNEKLFF. CDR3 nucleotides: TGTGCCAGCAGCAGAACAGGGGCAACTAATGAAAAACTGTTTTTT. The genes are TRBV7-2 and TRBJ1-4; 7 bases are shared with TRBD1. The CDR3 spans 15 residues. Germline loops: CDR1 SGHTA, CDR2 FQGNSA. V dropped 5 bases and J dropped 0; count of bases not matched to a gene: 3.